The 31 T cell receptor beta chains listed next were all sequenced from one sample in a study of cytomegalovirus exposure and HLA in healthy donors. The primer mix had 60 Vbeta and 13 Jbeta primers. TCRdb keeps only in-frame clones here, not all; method: immunoSEQ multiplex PCR. The sample records about 76,000 clones, over 65% being singletons. The sample comprised PBMCs. The source of these receptors is a woman aged 35 to 49 in good health and CMV-seropositive.

The chain carries TRBV19 and TRBJ2-7, with a tentative D call TRBD1 (6 bases). The CDR3 extends over 13 amino acids. The V gene lost 5 bases and the J gene lost 4 bases, with 12 bases spanning the gap. Germline CDR1 and CDR2: LNHDA and SQIVND (reference sequence). In nucleotides, the CDR3 is TGTGCCAGTAGTTCAACCAGGGGATACGAGCAGTACTTC. This codes for CASSSTRGYEQYF. Filled out from reference TRBV19 and TRBJ2-7, the complete variable domain reads DGGITQSPKYLFRKEGQNVTLSCEQNLNHDAMYWYRQDPGQGLRLIYYSQIVNDFQKGDIAEGYSVSREKKESFPLTVTSAQKNPTAFYLCASSSTRGYEQYFGPGTRLTVT.

The chain is built from TRBV27 and TRBJ2-7; TRBD1 matches at 7 bases. This CDR3 region has 15 residues. Germline loops: CDR1 MNHEY, CDR2 SMNVEV (reference sequence). The V segment lost 5 bases and the J segment 2 bases; nucleotides outside the gene matches: 9. The CDR3 sequence: CASSRSTGKPYEQYF. CDR3 DNA sequence: TGTGCCAGCAGTCGGTCGACAGGGAAGCCCTACGAGCAGTACTTC.

The V call is TRBV7-3, the J call TRBJ2-7; 7 bases line up with TRBD1. Per the germline V gene, CDR1 is SGHTA and CDR2 is FQGTGA. J gave up 6 bases and V 4 bases, and 12 bases lay outside the gene matches. The CDR3 has 15 amino acids. The CDR3 is CASSSTGTAPVEQYF. The CDR3, as DNA: TGTGCCAGCAGCTCCACCGGGACAGCGCCTGTCGAGCAGTACTTC.

As regards this clone: A far larger clone is one base from this, pointing to a likely read error. The chain uses TRBV4-2 and TRBJ2-2; D perhaps matches TRBD2 (5 bases). The germline V gene has CDR1 LGHNA and CDR2 YNFKEQ. The CDR3 spans 16 residues. V was pared by 4 bases and J by 5 bases, with 17 bases between. The CDR3 loop is CASSLSWTVRTGELFF. CDR3 nucleotides: TGTGCCAGCAGCCTTTCCTGGACTGTTCGGACCGGGGAGCTGTTTTTT.

This clone was recorded a few times. V gene TRBV20-1 combines with J gene TRBJ1-1, with D unresolved. The CDR3 runs to 11 residues. V lost 4 bases to trimming and J lost 5 bases, with 8 bases between them. Germline V lookup: CDR1 DFQATT, CDR2 SNEGSKA (reference sequence). CDR3 DNA sequence: TGCAGTGCTACCGGGTATACTGAAGCTTTCTTT. It codes for CSATGYTEAFF.

This clone was seen once. The chain carries TRBV29-1 and TRBJ2-3; no firm D call. The length of the CDR3 is 15 residues. CDR1 and CDR2 from the germline V gene are SQVTM and ANQGSEA. Trimming pared 1 base from V and 0 bases from J, leaving 11 bases between. This chain's CDR3 is CSVEGAAESTDTQYF. In DNA form, the CDR3 reads TGCAGCGTTGAAGGGGCCGCAGAAAGCACAGATACGCAGTATTTT.

This sequence joins TRBV19 and TRBJ1-5, with 7 bases that match TRBD1. The CDR3 spans 16 residues. The germline gives CDR1 LNHDA, CDR2 SQIVND (reference sequence). The J segment lost 3 bases and the V segment lost 5 bases, leaving 10 bases of the junction unmatched. The CDR3 protein is CASSASGTAANQPQHF. CDR3 bases: TGTGCCAGTAGTGCATCCGGGACAGCGGCCAATCAGCCCCAGCATTTT.

This chain uses TRBV7-9 with TRBJ1-2, with D possibly TRBD1 on 6 matching bases. Germline lookup yields CDR1 SEHNR and CDR2 FQNEAQ (reference sequence). Trimming cost V 5 bases and J 4 bases, with 20 bases left between them. This CDR3 has 16 residues. The CDR3 DNA sequence: TGTGCCAGCAGCCCCCGGACAGCCTGGGCTGGCTATGGCTACACCTTC. As protein: CASSPRTAWAGYGYTF. The full variable domain, in which reference TRBV7-9 and TRBJ1-2 provide the parts outside the CDR3, is DTGVSQNPRHKITKRGQNVTFRCDPISEHNRLYWYRQTLGQGPEFLTYFQNEAQLEKSRLLSDRFSAERPKGSFSTLEIQRTEQGDSAMYLCASSPRTAWAGYGYTFGSGTRLTVV.

This clone showed up just a few times. The V gene is TRBV5-4, the J gene TRBJ2-2; 7 bases map to TRBD1. The V gene's germline CDR1 is SGHNT and CDR2 YYREEE (reference sequence). J lost 5 bases, V lost 4 bases, and 20 bases had no gene match. The CDR3 extends over 19 amino acids. The CDR3 coding sequence is TGTGCCAGCAGCCCGAAAGAGCGACACTGGGACAGAGAGACCGGGGAGCTGTTTTTT. Translated, it gives CASSPKERHWDRETGELFF.

In its sample, this clone was seen once. This sequence joins TRBV6-1 and TRBJ2-7, with D possibly matching TRBD1 (7 bases). The germline V gene encodes CDR1 MNHNS and CDR2 SASEGT. This CDR3 has 12 residues. The V end was cut by 8 bases, the J end by 4 bases, with 12 bases between. This chain's CDR3 is CASAGQLYEQYF. Written as DNA, the CDR3 is TGTGCCAGCGCGGGACAGTTATACGAGCAGTACTTC.

The gene calls are TRBV7-9 and TRBJ1-4; D possibly corresponds to TRBD1 (5 bases). CDR3 length: 16 amino acids. Germline V gene sequence: CDR1 SEHNR, CDR2 FQNEAQ (reference sequence). Trimming took off 5 bases at V and 5 bases at J, with 18 bases between the two ends. In nucleotides, the CDR3 is TGTGCCAGCAGCCCTAATCCGGGACGGGAGAATGAAAAACTGTTTTTT. Encoded protein: CASSPNPGRENEKLFF. The entire variable domain, with the rest obtained from reference TRBV7-9 and TRBJ1-4, is as follows: DTGVSQNPRHKITKRGQNVTFRCDPISEHNRLYWYRQTLGQGPEFLTYFQNEAQLEKSRLLSDRFSAERPKGSFSTLEIQRTEQGDSAMYLCASSPNPGRENEKLFFGSGTQLSVL.

This chain connects TRBV5-6 to TRBJ2-2; D perhaps matches TRBD2 (6 bases). Trimming removed 3 bases at V and 3 bases at J, with 9 bases between. Germline loops: CDR1 SGHDT, CDR2 YYEEEE. CDR3 length: 14 residues. In DNA form, the CDR3 reads TGTGCCAGCAGCTGGAGGGGTGACACCGGGGAGCTGTTTTTT. Amino acid sequence: CASSWRGDTGELFF. The entire variable domain, with the rest obtained from reference TRBV5-6 and TRBJ2-2, is as follows: DAGVTQSPTHLIKTRGQQVTLRCSPKSGHDTVSWYQQALGQGPQFIFQYYEEEERQRGNFPDRFSGHQFPNYSSELNVNALLLGDSALYLCASSWRGDTGELFFGEGSRLTVL.

This clone was seen only a few times. The chain uses TRBV5-4 and TRBJ1-1, with D possibly being TRBD1 (5 bases). This CDR3 comprises 13 residues. Germline V gene lookup returns CDR1 SGHNT and CDR2 YYREEE (reference sequence). The germline V and J ends were trimmed by 5 bases and 1 base, with 9 bases remaining between them. CDR3 sequence reads: CASSLQGNTEAFF. The CDR3 nucleotides are TGTGCCAGCAGTCTGCAGGGGAACACTGAAGCTTTCTTT. The full variable domain, with the rest looked up from reference TRBV5-4 and TRBJ1-1, is ETGVTQSPTHLIKTRGQQVTLRCSSQSGHNTVSWYQQALGQGPQFIFQYYREEENGRGNFPPRFSGLQFPNYSSELNVNALELDDSALYLCASSLQGNTEAFFGQGTRLTVV.

The chain employs TRBV6-5 and TRBJ2-7, with D perhaps TRBD2 (6 bases). The CDR3 totals 14 residues. V shed 6 bases and J shed 3 bases, with 15 bases lying between them. CDR1 and CDR2 (germline): MNHEY, SVGAGI. The CDR3 loop reads CASSRGTPLYEQYF. DNA for the CDR3: TGTGCCAGCAGCCGCGGGACTCCTCTCTACGAGCAGTACTTC.

This chain uses TRBV5-4 with TRBJ2-7; D perhaps matches TRBD2 (5 bases). The CDR3 has 14 residues. The germline CDR1 and CDR2 sequences are SGHNT and YYREEE (reference sequence). Trimming took off 0 bases at V and 2 bases at J, with 9 bases between the two ends. The CDR3 spells CASSLGDGAYEQYF. The DNA of the CDR3 is TGTGCCAGCAGCTTGGGCGACGGGGCCTACGAGCAGTACTTC.

J is TRBJ1-5 and V is TRBV25-1; the match to TRBD1 covers 8 bases. The CDR3 totals 17 residues. The J segment lost 6 bases and the V segment lost 4 bases, leaving 14 bases of the junction unmatched. In germline, CDR1 is MGHDK, CDR2 SYGVNS. Here the CDR3 DNA reads TGTGCCAGCAGTGGCCCCCAGGACAGGGCCTTTTGTCAGCCCCAGCATTTT. Translated, it gives CASSGPQDRAFCQPQHF.

This chain links TRBV10-2 with TRBJ1-1; 9 bases are shared with TRBD1. Germline trimming cut 10 bases from V and 0 bases from J; bases unmatched to any gene: 9. Germline CDR1 is WSHSY and CDR2 is SAAADI. The CDR3 loop spans 15 amino acids. CDR3 sequence (DNA): TGCGCCACCATCCAGGGACAGGGATTGAACACTGAAGCTTTCTTT. Translated: CATIQGQGLNTEAFF.

The gene calls are TRBV4-3 and TRBJ1-1; 9 bases are shared with TRBD1. The trim removed 4 bases at V and 3 bases at J, leaving 6 bases unmatched. Germline lookup yields CDR1 LGHNA and CDR2 YSLEER. The CDR3 is 15 residues long. Here the CDR3 reads CASSRQTGGDTEAFF. Here the CDR3 DNA reads TGCGCCAGCAGCCGCCAGACAGGGGGGGACACTGAAGCTTTCTTT.

This clone was recorded a few times. This CDR3 is CATIKVGQGNEQFF. CDR3 coding DNA: TGTGCCACCATAAAGGTCGGTCAGGGGAATGAGCAGTTCTTC. The gene calls are TRBV5-6 and TRBJ2-1, with D tentatively TRBD1 (6 bases). The CDR3 consists of 14 residues. The germline CDR1 and CDR2 sequences are SGHDT and YYEEEE. Trimming removed 9 bases from V and 7 bases from J, with 20 bases in between.

The rearrangement links TRBV6-5 to TRBJ1-2, with TRBD1 identical over 7 bases. V lost 6 bases to trimming and J lost 8 bases; unmatched junction nucleotides: 9. CDR1 and CDR2 (germline): MNHEY, SVGAGI. The CDR3 has 13 residues. CDR3 nucleotides: TGTGCCAGCAGACAAATGACAGGGCTGGGCTACACCTTC. The encoded protein is CASRQMTGLGYTF.

The V and J genes are TRBV5-1 and TRBJ2-7, with D tentatively TRBD1 (6 bases). CDR3 length: 13 residues. V was pared by 2 bases and J by 5 bases, with 11 bases between. The V gene's germline CDR1 is SGHRS and CDR2 YFSETQ. The CDR3 DNA sequence: TGCGCCAGCAGCTTTCAGGGGACCCACGAGCAGTACTTC. This translates into CASSFQGTHEQYF.

This chain joins TRBV6-5 and TRBJ1-2, with D possibly matching TRBD1 (6 bases). Germline V gene data show CDR1 as MNHEY and CDR2 as SVGAGI. This CDR3 has 13 residues. Trimming stripped 2 bases from V and 5 bases from J, with 9 bases between. The DNA for the CDR3 is TGTGCCAGCAGTTACGGGGGCGGATATGGCTACACCTTC. Translation: CASSYGGGYGYTF.

This rearrangement joins TRBV2 to TRBJ2-6, with a tentative D call TRBD2 (5 bases). This CDR3 region has 17 residues. Between the trimmed V and J ends, which lost 7 bases and 0 bases, there was a span of 16 bases. Germline V CDR1 and CDR2: SNHLY, FYNNEI. The CDR3 is CASTDGLRISGANVLTF. The CDR3 nucleotides read TGTGCCAGCACGGACGGACTTCGTATCTCTGGGGCCAACGTCCTGACTTTC.

This chain connects TRBV29-1 to TRBJ2-3; the match to TRBD2 covers 11 bases. The ends lost 2 bases at V and 2 bases at J; junction bases unmatched: 12. CDR1 is SQVTM, CDR2 ANQGSEA, per germline. This CDR3 has 18 residues. CDR3 nucleotides: TGCAGCGTTGAACTAGCGGGAGGCTGGGGCCGGAACACAGATACGCAGTATTTT. It encodes CSVELAGGWGRNTDTQYF.

The chain couples TRBV7-9 to TRBJ2-1; D is possibly TRBD1 (7 bases). Looked up from germline, CDR1 is SEHNR and CDR2 is FQNEAQ (reference sequence). This CDR3 comprises 15 residues. Between the trimmed V and J ends, which lost 5 bases and 2 bases, there was a span of 13 bases. This CDR3 reads CASSPRDSPYNEQFF. CDR3 coding DNA: TGTGCCAGCAGCCCGCGGGACAGTCCCTACAATGAGCAGTTCTTC.

V usage is TRBV13 and J usage is TRBJ1-5, with D unresolved. Germline assignment: CDR1 PRHDT and CDR2 FYEKMQ (reference sequence). V was pared by 0 bases and J by 2 bases, with 5 bases between. CDR3 length: 14 residues. This CDR3 is CASSLGTGNQPQHF. DNA of the CDR3: TGTGCCAGCAGCTTAGGAACAGGCAATCAGCCCCAGCATTTT.

The chain carries TRBV4-3 and TRBJ2-6, with D unclear. V was shortened by 3 bases and J by 0 bases, with 6 bases between the two germline ends. In germline, CDR1 is LGHNA, CDR2 YSLEER. CDR3 length: 15 amino acids. Here the CDR3 DNA reads TGCGCCAGCAGCCACGACTCCTCTGGGGCCAACGTCCTGACTTTC. It codes for CASSHDSSGANVLTF.

The V gene is TRBV7-2, the J gene TRBJ1-2; 7 bases fit TRBD1. The V segment lost 1 base and the J segment 4 bases; nucleotides outside the gene matches: 3. Germline CDR1 SGHTA, CDR2 FQGNSA. This CDR3 comprises 14 residues. The CDR3 sequence is CASSLGGQFYGYTF. CDR3 coding DNA: TGTGCCAGCAGCTTAGGGGGACAGTTCTATGGCTACACCTTC.

This chain links TRBV1 with TRBJ1-5. TRBV1 corresponds to a pseudogene. The CDR3 has 20 residues. The CDR3 DNA follows: TGCACCAGCAGCCAACGAACGCAGCCCGGGGGGACGCATAGCAATCAGCCCCAGCATTTT. Translating gives CTSSQRTQPGGTHSNQPQHF.

As for this clone: This same CDR3 is encoded by further DNA sequences in the sample. CDR3: CASSPQGTEAFF. DNA of the CDR3: TGTGCCAGCTCACCGCAGGGGACTGAAGCTTTCTTT. The rearrangement uses TRBV18 and TRBJ1-1; D might be TRBD1 (6 bases). Trimming pared 3 bases from V and 5 bases from J, leaving 7 bases between. Germline V gene sequence: CDR1 KGHSH, CDR2 LQKENI. The CDR3 consists of 12 residues.

This clone was seen a handful of times. The chain couples TRBV10-3 to TRBJ2-5; 7 bases fit TRBD2. The germline CDR1 and CDR2 sequences are ENHRY and SYGVKD. The CDR3 loop spans 11 amino acids. V gave up 11 bases and J gave up 2 bases; unmatched junction bases: 2. The CDR3 sequence is CAAGGQETQYF. CDR3 nucleotide sequence: TGTGCCGCCGGGGGGCAAGAGACCCAGTACTTC.